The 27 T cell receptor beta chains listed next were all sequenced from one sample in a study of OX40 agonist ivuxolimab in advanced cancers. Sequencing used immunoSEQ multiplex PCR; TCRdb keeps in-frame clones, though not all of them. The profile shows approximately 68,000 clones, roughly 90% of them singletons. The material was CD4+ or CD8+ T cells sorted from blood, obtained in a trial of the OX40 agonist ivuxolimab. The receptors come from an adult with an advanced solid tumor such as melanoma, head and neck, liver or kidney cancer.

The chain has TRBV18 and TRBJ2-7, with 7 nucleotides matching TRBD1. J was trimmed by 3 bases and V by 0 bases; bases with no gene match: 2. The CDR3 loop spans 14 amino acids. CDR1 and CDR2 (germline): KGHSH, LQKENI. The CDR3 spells CASSPPNRGYEQYF. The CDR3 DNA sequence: TGTGCCAGCTCACCACCGAACAGGGGCTACGAGCAGTACTTC.

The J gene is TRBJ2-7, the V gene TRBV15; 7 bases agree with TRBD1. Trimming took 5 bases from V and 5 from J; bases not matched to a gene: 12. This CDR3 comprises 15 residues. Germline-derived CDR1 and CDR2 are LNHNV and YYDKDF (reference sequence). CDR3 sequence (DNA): TGTGCCACCAGCCCTAAGGGAAGAGGGGGCCACGAGCAGTACTTC. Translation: CATSPKGRGGHEQYF.

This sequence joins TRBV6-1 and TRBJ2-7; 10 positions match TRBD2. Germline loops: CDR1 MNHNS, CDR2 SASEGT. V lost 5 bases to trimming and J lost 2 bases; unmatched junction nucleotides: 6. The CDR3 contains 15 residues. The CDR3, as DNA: TGTGCCAGCAGTCCCCAGGGACTAGCGACCTACGAGCAGTACTTC. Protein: CASSPQGLATYEQYF.

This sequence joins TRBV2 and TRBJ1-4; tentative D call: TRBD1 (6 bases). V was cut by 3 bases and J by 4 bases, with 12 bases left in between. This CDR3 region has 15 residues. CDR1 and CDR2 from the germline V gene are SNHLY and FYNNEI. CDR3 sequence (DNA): TGTGCCAGCAGTGATGGGGCAGGGGTTAATGAAAAACTGTTTTTT. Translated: CASSDGAGVNEKLFF. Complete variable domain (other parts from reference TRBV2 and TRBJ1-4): EPEVTQTPSHQVTQMGQEVILRCVPISNHLYFYWYRQILGQKVEFLVSFYNNEISEKSEIFDDQFSVERPDGSNFTLKIRSTKLEDSAMYFCASSDGAGVNEKLFFGSGTQLSVL.

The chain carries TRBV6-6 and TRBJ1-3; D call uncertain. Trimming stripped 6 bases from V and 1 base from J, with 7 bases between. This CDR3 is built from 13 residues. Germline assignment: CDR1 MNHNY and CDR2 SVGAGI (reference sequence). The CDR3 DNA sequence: TGTGCCAGCAGGTTGGGGTCTGGAAACACCATATATTTT. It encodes CASRLGSGNTIYF.

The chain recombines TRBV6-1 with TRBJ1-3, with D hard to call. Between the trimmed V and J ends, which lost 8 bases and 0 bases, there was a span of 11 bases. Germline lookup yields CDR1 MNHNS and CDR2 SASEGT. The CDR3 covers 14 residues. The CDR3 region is CASLMGSSGNTIYF. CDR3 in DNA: TGTGCCAGCCTGATGGGGAGCTCTGGAAACACCATATATTTT.

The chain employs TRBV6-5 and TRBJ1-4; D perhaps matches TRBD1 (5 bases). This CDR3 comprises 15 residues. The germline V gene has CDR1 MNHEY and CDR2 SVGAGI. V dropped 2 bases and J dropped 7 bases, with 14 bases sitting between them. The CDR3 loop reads CASSYTGAASEKLFF. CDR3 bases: TGTGCCAGCAGTTACACCGGGGCGGCGAGTGAAAAACTGTTTTTT.

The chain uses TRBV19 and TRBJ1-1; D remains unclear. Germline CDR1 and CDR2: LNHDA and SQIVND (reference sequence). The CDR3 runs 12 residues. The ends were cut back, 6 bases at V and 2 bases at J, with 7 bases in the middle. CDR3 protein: CASSPRNTEAFF. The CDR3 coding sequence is TGTGCCAGTAGCCCCCGAAACACTGAAGCTTTCTTT.

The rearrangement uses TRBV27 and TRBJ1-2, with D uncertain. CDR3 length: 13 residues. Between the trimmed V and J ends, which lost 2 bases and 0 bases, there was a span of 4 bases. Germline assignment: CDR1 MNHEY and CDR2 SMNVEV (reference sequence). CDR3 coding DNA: TGTGCCAGCAGTTTACGGCCTAACTATGGCTACACCTTC. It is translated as CASSLRPNYGYTF.

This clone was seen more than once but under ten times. As DNA, the CDR3 is TGTGCCACCAGACCGCCGAACACCGGGGAGCTGTTTTTT. It specifies CATRPPNTGELFF. The V and J genes are TRBV6-1 and TRBJ2-2; unclear D gene. The germline V gene encodes CDR1 MNHNS and CDR2 SASEGT. V was pared by 10 bases and J by 0 bases, with 9 bases between. This CDR3 has 13 residues.

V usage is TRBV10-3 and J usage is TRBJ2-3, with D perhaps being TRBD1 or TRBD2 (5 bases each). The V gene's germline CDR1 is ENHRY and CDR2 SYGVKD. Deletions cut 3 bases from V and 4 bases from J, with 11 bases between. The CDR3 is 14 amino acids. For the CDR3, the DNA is TGTGCCATCAGTGATAAAGGGGACGCAGATACGCAGTATTTT. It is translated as CAISDKGDADTQYF.

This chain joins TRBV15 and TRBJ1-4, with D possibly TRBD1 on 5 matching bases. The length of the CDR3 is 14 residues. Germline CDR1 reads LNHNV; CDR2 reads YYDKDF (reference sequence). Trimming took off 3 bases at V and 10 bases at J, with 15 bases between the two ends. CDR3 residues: CATSSPKTAAKLFF. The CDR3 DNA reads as TGTGCCACCAGCAGTCCTAAGACAGCTGCAAAACTGTTTTTT.

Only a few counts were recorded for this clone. The CDR3 sequence is CAWSVAAEKLFF. The CDR3 DNA reads as TGTGCCTGGAGTGTCGCAGCCGAAAAACTGTTTTTT. V usage is TRBV30 and J usage is TRBJ1-4; no clear D gene. The ends were cut back, 0 bases at V and 8 bases at J, with 7 bases in the middle. The length of the CDR3 is 12 residues. Per the germline V gene, CDR1 is GTSNPN and CDR2 is SVGIG (reference sequence).

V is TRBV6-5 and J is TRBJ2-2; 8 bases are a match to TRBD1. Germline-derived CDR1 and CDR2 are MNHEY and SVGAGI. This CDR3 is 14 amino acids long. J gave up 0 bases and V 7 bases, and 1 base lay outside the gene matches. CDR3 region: CASKDRANTGELFF. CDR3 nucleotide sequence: TGTGCCAGCAAGGACAGGGCGAACACCGGGGAGCTGTTTTTT.

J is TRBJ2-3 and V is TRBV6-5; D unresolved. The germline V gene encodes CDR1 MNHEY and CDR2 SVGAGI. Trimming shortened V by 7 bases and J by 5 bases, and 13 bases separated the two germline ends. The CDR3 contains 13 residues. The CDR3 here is CASTLTPGDTQYF. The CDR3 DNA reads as TGTGCCAGCACCCTTACTCCGGGAGATACGCAGTATTTT.

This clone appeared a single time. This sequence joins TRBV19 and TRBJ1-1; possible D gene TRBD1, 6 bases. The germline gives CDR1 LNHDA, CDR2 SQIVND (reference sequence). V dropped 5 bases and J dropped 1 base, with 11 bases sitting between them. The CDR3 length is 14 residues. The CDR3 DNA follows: TGTGCCAGTAGTTTCGGGACACAGAACACTGAAGCTTTCTTT. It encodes CASSFGTQNTEAFF.

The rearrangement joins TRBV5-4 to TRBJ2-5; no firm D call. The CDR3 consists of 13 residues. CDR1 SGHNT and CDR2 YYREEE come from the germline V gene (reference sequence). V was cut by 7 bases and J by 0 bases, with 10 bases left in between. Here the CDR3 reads CASGQEYQETQYF. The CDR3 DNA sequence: TGTGCCAGCGGTCAGGAGTACCAAGAGACCCAGTACTTC.

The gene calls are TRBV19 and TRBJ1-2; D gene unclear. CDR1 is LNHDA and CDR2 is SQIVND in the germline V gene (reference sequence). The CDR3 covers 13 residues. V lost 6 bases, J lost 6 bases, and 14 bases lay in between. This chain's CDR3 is CASRIRGRDGYTF. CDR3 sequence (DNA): TGTGCCAGTAGGATTAGAGGGAGAGATGGCTACACCTTC.

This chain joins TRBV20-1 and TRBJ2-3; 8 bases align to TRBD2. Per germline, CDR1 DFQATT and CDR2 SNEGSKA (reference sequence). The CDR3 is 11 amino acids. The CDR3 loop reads CRAGVADTQYF. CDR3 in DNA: TGCAGAGCGGGAGTGGCAGATACGCAGTATTTT.

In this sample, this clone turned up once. The CDR3 spells CASSSNGLGGYTF. As DNA, the CDR3 is TGTGCCAGCAGTTCCAATGGATTGGGGGGCTACACCTTC. V is TRBV27 and J is TRBJ1-2, with D unclear. CDR3 length equals 13 residues. Germline V lookup: CDR1 MNHEY, CDR2 SMNVEV (reference sequence). Deletions cut 4 bases from V and 8 bases from J, with 14 bases between.

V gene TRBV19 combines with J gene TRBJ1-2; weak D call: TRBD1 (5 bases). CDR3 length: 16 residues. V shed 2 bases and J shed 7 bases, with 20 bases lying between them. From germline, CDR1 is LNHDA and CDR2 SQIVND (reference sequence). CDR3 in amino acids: CASSISVRTKVTGYTF. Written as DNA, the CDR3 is TGTGCCAGTAGTATAAGTGTGAGGACAAAAGTAACTGGCTACACCTTC.

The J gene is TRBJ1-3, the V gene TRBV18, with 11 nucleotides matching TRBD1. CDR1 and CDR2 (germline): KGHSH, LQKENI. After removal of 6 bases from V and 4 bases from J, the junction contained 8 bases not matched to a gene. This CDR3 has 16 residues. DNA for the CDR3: TGTGCCAGCTCGTTCGGACAGGGGGCTGCGGGAAACACCATATATTTT. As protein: CASSFGQGAAGNTIYF. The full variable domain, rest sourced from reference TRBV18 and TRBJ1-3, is NAGVMQNPRHLVRRRGQEARLRCSPMKGHSHVYWYRQLPEEGLKFMVYLQKENIIDESGMPKERFSAEFPKEGPSILRIQQVVRGDSAAYFCASSFGQGAAGNTIYFGEGSWLTVV.

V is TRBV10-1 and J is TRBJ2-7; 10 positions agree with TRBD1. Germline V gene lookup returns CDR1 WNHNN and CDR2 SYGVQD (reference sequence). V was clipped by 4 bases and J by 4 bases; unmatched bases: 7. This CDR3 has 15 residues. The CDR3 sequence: CASSAPGQGKYEQYF. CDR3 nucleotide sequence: TGCGCCAGCAGTGCCCCGGGACAGGGGAAGTACGAGCAGTACTTC.

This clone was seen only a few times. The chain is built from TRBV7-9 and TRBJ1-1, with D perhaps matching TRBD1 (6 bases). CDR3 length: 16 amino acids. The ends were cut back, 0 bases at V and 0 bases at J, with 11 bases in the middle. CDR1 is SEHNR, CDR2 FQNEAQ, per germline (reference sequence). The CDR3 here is CASSLALRTVNTEAFF. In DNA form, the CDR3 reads TGTGCCAGCAGCTTAGCGCTGAGGACAGTGAACACTGAAGCTTTCTTT. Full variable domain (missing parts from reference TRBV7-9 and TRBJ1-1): DTGVSQNPRHKITKRGQNVTFRCDPISEHNRLYWYRQTLGQGPEFLTYFQNEAQLEKSRLLSDRFSAERPKGSFSTLEIQRTEQGDSAMYLCASSLALRTVNTEAFFGQGTRLTVV.

This chain's CDR3 is CASSLGRDYGYTF. For the CDR3, the DNA is TGTGCCAGCAGTTTAGGACGGGACTATGGCTACACCTTC. This chain links TRBV28 with TRBJ1-2; no clear D. Germline CDR1 is MDHEN and CDR2 is SYDVKM. V was clipped by 2 bases and J by 3 bases, with 7 bases between them. The CDR3 length is 13 residues.

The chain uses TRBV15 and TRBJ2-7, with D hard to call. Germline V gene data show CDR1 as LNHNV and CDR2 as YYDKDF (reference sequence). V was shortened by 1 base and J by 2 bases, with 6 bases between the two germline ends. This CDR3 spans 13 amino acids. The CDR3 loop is CATSRVVTYEQYF. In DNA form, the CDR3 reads TGTGCCACCAGCAGAGTCGTCACCTACGAGCAGTACTTC. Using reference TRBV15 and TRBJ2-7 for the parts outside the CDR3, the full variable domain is DAMVIQNPRYQVTQFGKPVTLSCSQTLNHNVMYWYQQKSSQAPKLLFHYYDKDFNNEADTPDNFQSRRPNTSFCFLDIRSPGLGDTAMYLCATSRVVTYEQYFGPGTRLTVT.

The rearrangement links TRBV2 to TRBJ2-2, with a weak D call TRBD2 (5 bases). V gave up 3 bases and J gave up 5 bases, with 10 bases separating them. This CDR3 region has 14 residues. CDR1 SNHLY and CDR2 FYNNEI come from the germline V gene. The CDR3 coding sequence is TGTGCCAGCAGTGAGTCCCTAGCTACCGGGGAGCTGTTTTTT. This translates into CASSESLATGELFF.